The 30 T cell receptor beta chains below come from one sample, sequenced in a study of cytomegalovirus exposure and HLA in healthy donors. The PCR was carried out with 60 Vbeta primers and 13 Jbeta primers. TCRdb's copy holds only in-frame clones and misses some; the assay was immunoSEQ multiplex PCR. The top ten hold 2.5% to 3% of the sample, which has 100,000 to 150,000 clones, around 70% seen once. The sequenced sample was PBMCs. The receptor set was obtained from a human donor in good health.

The rearrangement uses TRBV5-5 and TRBJ1-5; 7 nucleotides match TRBD1. Per germline, CDR1 SGHKS and CDR2 YYEKEE (reference sequence). V trimming: 4 bases; J trimming: 3 bases; junction bases outside the gene matches: 7. This CDR3 spans 15 amino acids. This chain's CDR3 is CASSHTGDLNQPQHF. CDR3 in DNA: TGTGCCAGCAGCCATACAGGGGATCTCAATCAGCCCCAGCATTTT.

This chain connects TRBV9 to TRBJ1-6; D not certain. The CDR3 has 13 amino acids. Germline CDR1 SGDLS, CDR2 YYNGEE. Trimming removed 0 bases at V and 10 bases at J, with 8 bases between. The CDR3, as DNA: TGTGCCAGCAGCGTAGCTGAGTCCTCACCCCTCCACTTT. Translated, it gives CASSVAESSPLHF.

The chain has TRBV29-1 and TRBJ2-7, with D perhaps TRBD1 (7 bases). Germline CDR1 and CDR2: SQVTM and ANQGSEA. There are 16 residues in the CDR3. V was trimmed by 1 base and J by 3 bases, leaving 19 bases between them. CDR3 nucleotide sequence: TGCAGCGTTGAAGGCGTTAGGTCAGGGGGGAGCTACGAGCAGTACTTC. As protein: CSVEGVRSGGSYEQYF.

This rearrangement joins TRBV5-4 to TRBJ2-5, with 12 bases that match TRBD1. From germline, CDR1 is SGHNT and CDR2 YYREEE (reference sequence). This CDR3 contains 16 residues. Trimming took 3 bases from V and 5 from J; bases not matched to a gene: 8. CDR3 DNA: TGTGCCAGCAGCTCCCGGGACAGGGGGCGAAAGGAGACCCAGTACTTC. This codes for CASSSRDRGRKETQYF.

This rearrangement joins TRBV18 to TRBJ1-4, with TRBD1 as a possible D gene (5 bases). The CDR3 loop spans 12 amino acids. V shed 6 bases and J shed 13 bases, with 15 bases lying between them. Germline values: CDR1 KGHSH, CDR2 LQKENI. This CDR3 reads CASSRPQGRLFF. In nucleotides, the CDR3 is TGTGCCAGCTCTCGTCCTCAGGGTCGACTGTTTTTT.

The chain uses TRBV6-6 and TRBJ2-7; D is unclear. From germline, CDR1 is MNHNY and CDR2 SVGAGI (reference sequence). Trimming pared 2 bases from V and 0 bases from J, leaving 8 bases between. This CDR3 has 14 residues. The CDR3 DNA reads as TGTGCCAGCAGTTACACCGGGTTCTCCTACGAGCAGTACTTC. Translated, it gives CASSYTGFSYEQYF.

The chain carries TRBV19 and TRBJ2-1; D is unresolved. Germline lookup yields CDR1 LNHDA and CDR2 SQIVND (reference sequence). V was trimmed by 4 bases and J by 6 bases, leaving 10 bases between them. This CDR3 contains 13 residues. Here the CDR3 reads CASSTAGTNEQFF. The CDR3 DNA follows: TGTGCCAGTAGTACGGCAGGAACCAATGAGCAGTTCTTC.

Concerning this clone itself: The same CDR3 is also encoded by other DNA sequences in this sample. The chain joins TRBV5-4 to TRBJ1-3; a possible D gene is TRBD1 (5 bases). Trimming pared 4 bases from V and 1 base from J, leaving 24 bases between. Germline-derived CDR1 and CDR2 are SGHNT and YYREEE (reference sequence). The CDR3 is 19 residues long. DNA of the CDR3: TGTGCCAGCAGCCCGGATCAGGACCGTAAAAGGGGATCTGGAAACACCATATATTTT. Protein: CASSPDQDRKRGSGNTIYF. Combining the CDR3 with reference TRBV5-4 and TRBJ1-3 gives the whole variable domain ETGVTQSPTHLIKTRGQQVTLRCSSQSGHNTVSWYQQALGQGPQFIFQYYREEENGRGNFPPRFSGLQFPNYSSELNVNALELDDSALYLCASSPDQDRKRGSGNTIYFGEGSWLTVV.

The CDR3 nucleotides read TGTGCCAGTAGTTCTTTTTCGGGACAGGGGGGCACTGAAGCTTTCTTT. This gives the protein CASSSFSGQGGTEAFF. This chain connects TRBV19 to TRBJ1-1; 11 bases are shared with TRBD1. CDR1 is LNHDA, CDR2 SQIVND, per germline (reference sequence). V shed 5 bases, J shed 4 bases, and the junction held 9 bases outside the gene matches. The CDR3 contains 16 residues.

This clone showed up just a few times. V and J are TRBV7-9 and TRBJ2-2, with a possible D match to TRBD1 (7 bases). Deletions cut 0 bases from V and 3 bases from J, with 11 bases between. The CDR3 consists of 16 residues. Germline-derived CDR1 and CDR2 are SEHNR and FQNEAQ (reference sequence). CDR3 amino acids: CASSLAPGGYTGELFF. CDR3 sequence (DNA): TGTGCCAGCAGCTTAGCCCCAGGGGGGTACACCGGGGAGCTGTTTTTT. The full variable domain, its missing parts supplied by reference TRBV7-9 and TRBJ2-2, is DTGVSQNPRHKITKRGQNVTFRCDPISEHNRLYWYRQTLGQGPEFLTYFQNEAQLEKSRLLSDRFSAERPKGSFSTLEIQRTEQGDSAMYLCASSLAPGGYTGELFFGEGSRLTVL.

This clone was counted a few times. The V and J genes are TRBV5-1 and TRBJ1-5; no reliable D call. Trimming removed 0 bases from V and 7 bases from J, with 17 bases in between. There are 16 residues in the CDR3. Germline V gene sequence: CDR1 SGHRS, CDR2 YFSETQ. The CDR3 DNA reads as TGCGCCAGCAGCTTGGGGTCGGAGACGCCTGGGCAGCCCCAGCATTTT. Amino acids: CASSLGSETPGQPQHF.

There are a few counts of this clone. This chain links TRBV4-2 with TRBJ2-7; possible D gene TRBD2, 6 bases. V was trimmed by 4 bases and J by 6 bases, leaving 16 bases between them. The CDR3 consists of 14 residues. CDR1 is LGHNA and CDR2 is YNFKEQ in the germline V gene. CDR3 sequence reads: CASSRELGGGEQYF. DNA of the CDR3: TGTGCCAGCAGCCGAGAGCTGGGGGGAGGCGAGCAGTACTTC.

The rearrangement uses TRBV6-5 and TRBJ2-3; 7 positions agree with TRBD1. Germline lookup yields CDR1 MNHEY and CDR2 SVGAGI. The length of the CDR3 is 15 residues. J lost 2 bases, V lost 2 bases, and 4 bases had no gene match. CDR3 DNA: TGTGCCAGCAGTTACCAGACAGGGCCCACAGATACGCAGTATTTT. Translation gives CASSYQTGPTDTQYF.

Many counts were recorded for this clone. V and J are TRBV7-3 and TRBJ2-2, with D perhaps TRBD2 (5 bases). Trimming cost V 3 bases and J 4 bases, with 12 bases left between them. The CDR3 runs to 15 residues. Germline loops: CDR1 SGHTA, CDR2 FQGTGA. Written as DNA, the CDR3 is TGTGCCAGCAGCTTTCCTCCTCGGGGCACCGGGGAGCTGTTTTTT. Translated: CASSFPPRGTGELFF.

The chain carries TRBV20-1 and TRBJ2-7, with D perhaps TRBD1 (6 bases). Trimming left V 3 bases short and J 5 bases short, with 8 bases between. The length of the CDR3 is 11 residues. Germline assignment: CDR1 DFQATT and CDR2 SNEGSKA (reference sequence). CDR3 DNA sequence: TGCAGTGCTAGCCACAGGGACGAGCAGTACTTC. Amino acid sequence: CSASHRDEQYF.

This clone was found a few times. The chain joins TRBV5-6 to TRBJ2-7; D might be TRBD1 (6 bases). Germline V gene data show CDR1 as SGHDT and CDR2 as YYEEEE. This CDR3 has 15 amino acids. V was shortened by 0 bases and J by 1 base, with 11 bases between the two germline ends. CDR3 DNA: TGTGCCAGCAGCTTGGGGCAGGGGCATTCCTACGAGCAGTACTTC. As protein: CASSLGQGHSYEQYF.

The chain recombines TRBV27 with TRBJ2-6, with D maybe TRBD2 (6 bases). Trimming removed 5 bases at V and 1 base at J, with 15 bases between. CDR1 is MNHEY and CDR2 is SMNVEV in the germline V gene (reference sequence). CDR3 length: 17 amino acids. The CDR3 sequence: CASSKEGFGSGANVLTF. CDR3 coding DNA: TGTGCCAGCAGTAAGGAGGGGTTCGGTTCTGGGGCCAACGTCCTGACTTTC. The entire variable domain, with the rest obtained from reference TRBV27 and TRBJ2-6, is as follows: EAQVTQNPRYLITVTGKKLTVTCSQNMNHEYMSWYRQDPGLGLRQIYYSMNVEVTDKGDVPEGYKVSRKEKRNFPLILESPSPNQTSLYFCASSKEGFGSGANVLTFGAGSRLTVL.

The chain joins TRBV4-2 to TRBJ2-7; D ambiguous. In germline, CDR1 is LGHNA, CDR2 YNFKEQ. V was pared by 1 base and J by 1 base, with 14 bases between. CDR3 length: 16 residues. CDR3 bases: TGTGCCAGCAGCCAAGGGTCCACAGAGCCGTCCTACGAGCAGTACTTC. Protein sequence: CASSQGSTEPSYEQYF.

This clone was recorded only once. The chain recombines TRBV19 with TRBJ2-1; D is perhaps TRBD2 (6 bases). This CDR3 comprises 17 residues. The V end lost 5 bases, the J end lost 0 bases, and 17 bases lay between the germline ends. CDR1 and CDR2 (germline): LNHDA, SQIVND (reference sequence). For the CDR3, the DNA is TGTGCCAGTAGTCCGCGTAGCGGATTGAGCTCCTACAATGAGCAGTTCTTC. Protein sequence: CASSPRSGLSSYNEQFF.

This clone was seen once. The genes are TRBV6-1 and TRBJ1-1; weak D call: TRBD1 (6 bases). Germline CDR1 MNHNS, CDR2 SASEGT. This CDR3 contains 15 residues. The ends were cut back, 4 bases at V and 1 base at J, with 13 bases in the middle. Here the CDR3 reads CASSARLGANTEAFF. In nucleotides, the CDR3 is TGTGCCAGCAGTGCCCGGTTGGGGGCGAACACTGAAGCTTTCTTT.

This chain uses TRBV28 with TRBJ1-5; D unclear. CDR3 length: 13 residues. Trimming pared 6 bases from V and 6 bases from J, leaving 12 bases between. Germline-derived CDR1 and CDR2 are MDHEN and SYDVKM. CDR3 DNA: TGTGCCAGCAGCCACCTATACGGTCAGCCCCAGCATTTT. It is translated as CASSHLYGQPQHF. Using reference TRBV28 and TRBJ1-5 for the parts outside the CDR3, the full variable domain is DVKVTQSSRYLVKRTGEKVFLECVQDMDHENMFWYRQDPGLGLRLIYFSYDVKMKEKGDIPEGYSVSREKKERFSLILESASTNQTSMYLCASSHLYGQPQHFGDGTRLSIL.

This chain uses TRBV7-8 with TRBJ1-4; 7 bases are shared with TRBD1. Germline CDR1 is SGHVS and CDR2 is FQNEAQ. Trimming took 5 bases from V and 0 from J; bases not matched to a gene: 3. This CDR3 spans 15 amino acids. The CDR3 spells CASSPDRATNEKLFF. The CDR3 DNA is TGTGCCAGCAGCCCCGACAGGGCAACTAATGAAAAACTGTTTTTT.

This chain joins TRBV7-8 and TRBJ1-2, with D perhaps matching TRBD1 (5 bases). Germline assignment: CDR1 SGHVS and CDR2 FQNEAQ. V was pared by 2 bases and J by 3 bases, with 25 bases between. There are 19 residues in the CDR3. The CDR3 region is CASSLLLPGSQGGYYGYTF. CDR3 in DNA: TGTGCCAGCAGCTTATTGTTACCGGGTTCTCAGGGAGGGTACTATGGCTACACCTTC.

The chain recombines TRBV10-3 with TRBJ2-2, with TRBD1 matching over 8 bases. V dropped 10 bases and J dropped 0; count of bases not matched to a gene: 4. Germline V gives CDR1 ENHRY, CDR2 SYGVKD. This CDR3 has 14 amino acids. In nucleotides, the CDR3 is TGTGCCACCCCGGGACAGGCGAACACCGGGGAGCTGTTTTTT. Translating gives CATPGQANTGELFF.

The V call is TRBV28, the J call TRBJ2-5, with 7 bases matching TRBD2. This CDR3 comprises 14 residues. Per germline, CDR1 MDHEN and CDR2 SYDVKM. V lost 3 bases, J lost 3 bases, and 4 bases stayed unmatched. CDR3 amino acids: CASSLGGVKETQYF. In nucleotides, the CDR3 is TGTGCCAGCAGTTTGGGGGGGGTAAAAGAGACCCAGTACTTC.

The rearrangement uses TRBV19 and TRBJ2-7, with no clear D. The CDR3 has 13 residues. The germline V gene encodes CDR1 LNHDA and CDR2 SQIVND (reference sequence). The V end was cut by 3 bases, the J end by 4 bases, with 10 bases between. CDR3: CASSMKSLYEQYF. The CDR3, as DNA: TGTGCCAGTAGTATGAAAAGCCTTTACGAGCAGTACTTC.

As DNA, the CDR3 is TGTGCCAGCAGCTTAGCAGCCCACTCTGGAAACACCATATATTTT. Amino acid sequence: CASSLAAHSGNTIYF. This sequence joins TRBV7-2 and TRBJ1-3; D is unresolved. CDR1 and CDR2 (germline): SGHTA, FQGNSA. The CDR3 covers 15 residues. V lost 0 bases and J lost 0, with 6 bases in between.

The V gene is TRBV9, the J gene TRBJ1-2, with 11 bases matching TRBD1. V gave up 2 bases and J gave up 8 bases; unmatched junction bases: 11. CDR1 is SGDLS, CDR2 YYNGEE, per germline. The length of the CDR3 is 16 residues. The CDR3 nucleotides read TGTGCCAGCAGCGTCCTCAGCGGACAGGGGGCCGGCGGCTACACCTTC. Residues: CASSVLSGQGAGGYTF.

This chain joins TRBV21-1 and TRBJ1-2; TRBD1, the table's D call, lacks a check against the DNA. TRBV21-1 is a recognized pseudogene. This CDR3 spans 15 amino acids. The CDR3 loop reads CASNEASRDNDGYTF. As DNA, the CDR3 is TGTGCCAGCAATGAGGCATCCCGGGACAATGATGGCTACACCTTC.

J is TRBJ1-1 and V is TRBV30, with 7 bases fitting TRBD1. CDR3 length: 12 residues. Germline V gene lookup returns CDR1 GTSNPN and CDR2 SVGIG (reference sequence). Unmatched junction bases numbered 6, after V lost 3 bases and J lost 8 bases. CDR3 amino acids: CAWSPTGQEAFF. The CDR3 coding sequence is TGTGCCTGGAGCCCTACGGGACAGGAAGCTTTCTTT.